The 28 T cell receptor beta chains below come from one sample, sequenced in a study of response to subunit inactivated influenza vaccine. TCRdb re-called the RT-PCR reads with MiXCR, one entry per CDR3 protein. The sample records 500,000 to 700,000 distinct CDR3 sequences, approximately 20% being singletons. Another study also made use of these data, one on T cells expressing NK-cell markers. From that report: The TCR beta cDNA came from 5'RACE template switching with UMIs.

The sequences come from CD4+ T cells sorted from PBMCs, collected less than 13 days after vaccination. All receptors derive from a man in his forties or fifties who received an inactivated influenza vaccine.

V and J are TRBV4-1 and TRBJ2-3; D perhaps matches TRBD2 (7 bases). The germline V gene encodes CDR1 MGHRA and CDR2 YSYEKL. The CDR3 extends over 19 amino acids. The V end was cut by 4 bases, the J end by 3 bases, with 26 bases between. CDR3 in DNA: TGCGCCAGCAGCCGTATCGCCGGGGGGCGGGGGAAGAAGACAGATACGCAGTATTTT. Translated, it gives CASSRIAGGRGKKTDTQYF.

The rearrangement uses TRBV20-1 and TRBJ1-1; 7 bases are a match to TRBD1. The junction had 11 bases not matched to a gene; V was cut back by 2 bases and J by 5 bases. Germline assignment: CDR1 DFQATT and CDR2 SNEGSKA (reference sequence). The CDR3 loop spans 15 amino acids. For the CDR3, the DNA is TGCAGTGCTAGAAATAACAGGGGAAGGAGGACTGAAGCTTTCTTT. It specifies CSARNNRGRRTEAFF.

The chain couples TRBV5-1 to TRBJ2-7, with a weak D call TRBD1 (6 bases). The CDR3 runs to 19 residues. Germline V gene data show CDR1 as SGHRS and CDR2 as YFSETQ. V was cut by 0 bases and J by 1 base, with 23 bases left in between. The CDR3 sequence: CASSLGGPGQLGPSYEQYF. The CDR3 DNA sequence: TGCGCCAGCAGCTTGGGAGGCCCGGGACAATTAGGTCCTTCCTACGAGCAGTACTTC.

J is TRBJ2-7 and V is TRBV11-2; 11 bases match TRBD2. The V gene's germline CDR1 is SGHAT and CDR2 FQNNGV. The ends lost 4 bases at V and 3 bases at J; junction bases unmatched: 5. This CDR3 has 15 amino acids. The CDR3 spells CASSSTSGKLYEQYF. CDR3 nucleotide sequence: TGTGCCAGCAGCTCGACTAGCGGGAAACTCTACGAGCAGTACTTC.

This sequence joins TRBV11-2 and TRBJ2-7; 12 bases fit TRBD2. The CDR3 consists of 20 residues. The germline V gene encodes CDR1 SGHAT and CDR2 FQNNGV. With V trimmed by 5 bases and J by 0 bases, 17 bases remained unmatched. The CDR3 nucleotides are TGTGCCAGCAGCCACACCCGACTAGCGGGAGTTCCCGAAAGCTCCTACGAGCAGTACTTC. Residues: CASSHTRLAGVPESSYEQYF.

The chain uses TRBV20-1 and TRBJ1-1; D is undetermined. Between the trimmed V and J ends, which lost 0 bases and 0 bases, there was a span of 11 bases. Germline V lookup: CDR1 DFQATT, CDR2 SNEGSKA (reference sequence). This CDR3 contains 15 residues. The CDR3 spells CSARDANSMNTEAFF. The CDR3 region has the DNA TGCAGTGCTAGAGATGCTAACAGTATGAACACTGAAGCTTTCTTT.

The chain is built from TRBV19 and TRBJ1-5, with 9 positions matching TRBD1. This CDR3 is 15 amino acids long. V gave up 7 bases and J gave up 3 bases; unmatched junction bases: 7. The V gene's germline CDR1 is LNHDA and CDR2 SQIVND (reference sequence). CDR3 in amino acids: CASTLGTGNNQPQHF. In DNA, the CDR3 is TGTGCCAGTACCCTCGGGACAGGGAACAATCAGCCCCAGCATTTT.

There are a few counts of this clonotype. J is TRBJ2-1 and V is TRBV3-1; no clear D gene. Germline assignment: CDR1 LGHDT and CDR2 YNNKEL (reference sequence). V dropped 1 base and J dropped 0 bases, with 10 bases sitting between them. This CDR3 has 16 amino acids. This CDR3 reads CASSQAQESSYNEQFF. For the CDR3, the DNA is TGTGCCAGCAGCCAAGCGCAGGAAAGCTCCTACAATGAGCAGTTCTTC.

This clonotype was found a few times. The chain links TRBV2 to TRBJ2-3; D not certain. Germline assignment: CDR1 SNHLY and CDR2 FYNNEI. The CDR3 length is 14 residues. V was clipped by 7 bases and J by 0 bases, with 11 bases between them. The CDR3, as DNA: TGTGCCAGCAAGGCAGTTCCTAGCACAGATACGCAGTATTTT. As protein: CASKAVPSTDTQYF. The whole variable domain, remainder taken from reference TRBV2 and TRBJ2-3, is EPEVTQTPSHQVTQMGQEVILRCVPISNHLYFYWYRQILGQKVEFLVSFYNNEISEKSEIFDDQFSVERPDGSNFTLKIRSTKLEDSAMYFCASKAVPSTDTQYFGPGTRLTVL.

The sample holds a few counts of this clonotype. CDR3 DNA sequence: TGTGCCAGTAGAAGACTAGCGGGGGACTACAATGAGCAGTTCTTC. It encodes CASRRLAGDYNEQFF. This chain connects TRBV19 to TRBJ2-1; the match to TRBD2 covers 12 bases. Looked up from germline, CDR1 is LNHDA and CDR2 is SQIVND (reference sequence). The J segment lost 3 bases and the V segment lost 6 bases, leaving 3 bases of the junction unmatched. The CDR3 covers 15 residues. Supplemented by reference TRBV19 and TRBJ2-1, the full variable domain reads DGGITQSPKYLFRKEGQNVTLSCEQNLNHDAMYWYRQDPGQGLRLIYYSQIVNDFQKGDIAEGYSVSREKKESFPLTVTSAQKNPTAFYLCASRRLAGDYNEQFFGPGTRLTVL.

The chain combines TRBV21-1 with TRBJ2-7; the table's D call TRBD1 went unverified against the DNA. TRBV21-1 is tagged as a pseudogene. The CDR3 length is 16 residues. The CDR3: CPSSKALGDMNNVQYF. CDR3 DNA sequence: TGTCCCAGCAGCAAAGCCCTAGGGGACATGAACAATGTGCAGTACTTC.

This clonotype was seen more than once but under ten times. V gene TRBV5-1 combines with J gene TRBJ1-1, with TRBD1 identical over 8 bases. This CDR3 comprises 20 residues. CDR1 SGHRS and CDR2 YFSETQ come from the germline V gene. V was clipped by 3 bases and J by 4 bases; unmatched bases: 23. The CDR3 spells CASSYGPRSGRGRWSTEAFF. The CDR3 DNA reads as TGCGCCAGCAGCTATGGCCCAAGGTCTGGCAGGGGGCGTTGGAGCACTGAAGCTTTCTTT.

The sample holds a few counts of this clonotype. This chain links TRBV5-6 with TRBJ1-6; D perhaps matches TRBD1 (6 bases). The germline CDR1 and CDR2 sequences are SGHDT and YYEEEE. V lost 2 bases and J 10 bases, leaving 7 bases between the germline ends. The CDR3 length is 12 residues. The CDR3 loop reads CASSFGQSPLHF. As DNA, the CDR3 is TGTGCCAGCAGCTTCGGACAGTCACCCCTCCACTTT.

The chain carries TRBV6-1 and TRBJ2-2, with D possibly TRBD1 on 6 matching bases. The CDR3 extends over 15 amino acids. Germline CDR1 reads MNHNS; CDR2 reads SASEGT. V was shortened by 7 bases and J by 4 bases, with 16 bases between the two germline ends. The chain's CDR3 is CASITLQGFTGELFF. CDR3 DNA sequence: TGTGCCAGCATCACCCTTCAGGGGTTCACCGGGGAGCTGTTTTTT.

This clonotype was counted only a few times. The CDR3 is CASSPRLAGGGYNEQFF. The CDR3 DNA is TGCGCCAGCAGCCCCCGACTAGCGGGAGGGGGATACAATGAGCAGTTCTTC. V and J are TRBV4-1 and TRBJ2-1; 14 positions agree with TRBD2. The CDR3 is made up of 17 amino acids. CDR1 MGHRA and CDR2 YSYEKL come from the germline V gene. The V segment lost 4 bases and the J segment 4 bases; nucleotides outside the gene matches: 6.

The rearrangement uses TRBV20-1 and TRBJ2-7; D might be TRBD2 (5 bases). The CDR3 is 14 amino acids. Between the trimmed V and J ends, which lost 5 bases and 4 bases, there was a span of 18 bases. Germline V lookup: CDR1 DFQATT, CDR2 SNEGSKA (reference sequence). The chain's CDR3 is CSAELRTRRYEQYF. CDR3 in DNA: TGCAGTGCTGAGTTGAGGACGCGGAGGTACGAGCAGTACTTC.

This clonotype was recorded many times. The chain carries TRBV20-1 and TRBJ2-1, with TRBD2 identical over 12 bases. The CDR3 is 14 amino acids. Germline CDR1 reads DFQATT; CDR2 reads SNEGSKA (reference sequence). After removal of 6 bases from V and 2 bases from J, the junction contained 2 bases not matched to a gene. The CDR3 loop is CSARTSGAYNEQFF. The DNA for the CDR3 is TGCAGTGCCCGGACTAGCGGGGCCTACAATGAGCAGTTCTTC.

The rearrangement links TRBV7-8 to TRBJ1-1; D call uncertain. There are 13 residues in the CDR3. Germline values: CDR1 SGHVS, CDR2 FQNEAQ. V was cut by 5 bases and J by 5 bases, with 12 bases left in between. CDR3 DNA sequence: TGTGCCAGCAGCAGATTTGGCGAGACTGAAGCTTTCTTT. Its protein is CASSRFGETEAFF.

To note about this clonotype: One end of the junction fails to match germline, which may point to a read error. CDR3 loop: CASSVEDLLGRPQHF. In DNA form, the CDR3 reads TGTGCCAGTAGTGTAGAAGATCTGCTAGGAAGGCCCCAGCATTTT. The rearrangement joins TRBV19 to TRBJ1-5; D not certain. There are 15 residues in the CDR3. Germline lookup yields CDR1 LNHDA and CDR2 SQIVND (reference sequence).

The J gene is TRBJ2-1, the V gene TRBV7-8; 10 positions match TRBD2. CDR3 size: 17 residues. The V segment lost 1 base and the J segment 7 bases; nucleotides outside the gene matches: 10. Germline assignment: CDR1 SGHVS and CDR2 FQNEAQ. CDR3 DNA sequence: TGTGCCAGCAGCTTAGTTAAATCTAGCGGGAGTTGGAATGAGCAGTTCTTC. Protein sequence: CASSLVKSSGSWNEQFF.

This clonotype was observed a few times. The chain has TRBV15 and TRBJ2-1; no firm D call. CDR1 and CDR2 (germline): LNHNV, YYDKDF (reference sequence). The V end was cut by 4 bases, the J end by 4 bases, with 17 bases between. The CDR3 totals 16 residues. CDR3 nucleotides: TGTGCCACCAGCACGTCCTTTTTGACAACTTACAATGAGCAGTTCTTC. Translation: CATSTSFLTTYNEQFF.

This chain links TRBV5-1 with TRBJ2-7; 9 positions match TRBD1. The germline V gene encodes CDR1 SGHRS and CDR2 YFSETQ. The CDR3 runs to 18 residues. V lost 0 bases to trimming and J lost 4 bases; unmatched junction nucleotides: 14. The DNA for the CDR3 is TGCGCCAGCAGCTTGGAACCCGGGACAGGGAACAAGTGGTACGAGCAGTACTTC. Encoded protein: CASSLEPGTGNKWYEQYF.

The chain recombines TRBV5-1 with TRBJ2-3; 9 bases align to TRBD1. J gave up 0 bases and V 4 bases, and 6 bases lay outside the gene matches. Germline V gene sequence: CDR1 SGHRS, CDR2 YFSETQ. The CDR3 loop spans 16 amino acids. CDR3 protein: CASSTAGTGSTDTQYF. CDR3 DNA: TGCGCCAGCAGCACCGCCGGGACAGGGAGCACAGATACGCAGTATTTT. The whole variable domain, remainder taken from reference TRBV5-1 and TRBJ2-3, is KAGVTQTPRYLIKTRGQQVTLSCSPISGHRSVSWYQQTPGQGLQFLFEYFSETQRNKGNFPGRFSGRQFSNSRSEMNVSTLELGDSALYLCASSTAGTGSTDTQYFGPGTRLTVL.

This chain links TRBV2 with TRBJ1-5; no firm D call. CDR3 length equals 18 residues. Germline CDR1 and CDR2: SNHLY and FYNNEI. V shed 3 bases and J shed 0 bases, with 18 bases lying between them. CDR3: CASSDFFVGPFSNQPQHF. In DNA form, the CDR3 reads TGTGCCAGCAGTGATTTCTTCGTTGGGCCATTTAGCAATCAGCCCCAGCATTTT.

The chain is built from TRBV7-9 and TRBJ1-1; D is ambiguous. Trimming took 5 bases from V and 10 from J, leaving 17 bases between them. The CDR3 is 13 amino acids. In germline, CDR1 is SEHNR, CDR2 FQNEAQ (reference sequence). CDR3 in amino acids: CASSPNFAIGAFF. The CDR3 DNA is TGTGCCAGCAGCCCAAACTTTGCCATTGGAGCTTTCTTT.

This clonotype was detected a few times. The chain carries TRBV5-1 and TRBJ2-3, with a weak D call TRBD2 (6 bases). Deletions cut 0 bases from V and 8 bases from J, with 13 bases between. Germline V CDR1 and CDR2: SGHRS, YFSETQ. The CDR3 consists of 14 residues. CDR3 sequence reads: CASSLARGISTQYF. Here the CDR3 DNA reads TGCGCCAGCAGCTTGGCGCGGGGTATTTCTACGCAGTATTTT. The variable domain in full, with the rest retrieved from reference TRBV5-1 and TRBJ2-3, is KAGVTQTPRYLIKTRGQQVTLSCSPISGHRSVSWYQQTPGQGLQFLFEYFSETQRNKGNFPGRFSGRQFSNSRSEMNVSTLELGDSALYLCASSLARGISTQYFGPGTRLTVL.

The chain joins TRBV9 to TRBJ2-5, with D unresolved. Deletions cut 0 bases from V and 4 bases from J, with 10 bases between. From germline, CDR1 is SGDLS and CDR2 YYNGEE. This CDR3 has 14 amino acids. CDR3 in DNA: TGTGCCAGCAGCGTAGGTACTAAGACAGAGACCCAGTACTTC. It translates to CASSVGTKTETQYF. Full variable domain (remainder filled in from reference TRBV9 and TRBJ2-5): DSGVTQTPKHLITATGQRVTLRCSPRSGDLSVYWYQQSLDQGLQFLIQYYNGEERAKGNILERFSAQQFPDLHSELNLSSLELGDSALYFCASSVGTKTETQYFGPGTRLLVL.

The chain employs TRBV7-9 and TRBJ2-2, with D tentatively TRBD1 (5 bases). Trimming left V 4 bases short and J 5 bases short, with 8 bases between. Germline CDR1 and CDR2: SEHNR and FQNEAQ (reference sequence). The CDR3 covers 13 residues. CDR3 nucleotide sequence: TGTGCCAGCAGCTGGACACTTACCGGGGAGCTGTTTTTT. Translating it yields CASSWTLTGELFF.